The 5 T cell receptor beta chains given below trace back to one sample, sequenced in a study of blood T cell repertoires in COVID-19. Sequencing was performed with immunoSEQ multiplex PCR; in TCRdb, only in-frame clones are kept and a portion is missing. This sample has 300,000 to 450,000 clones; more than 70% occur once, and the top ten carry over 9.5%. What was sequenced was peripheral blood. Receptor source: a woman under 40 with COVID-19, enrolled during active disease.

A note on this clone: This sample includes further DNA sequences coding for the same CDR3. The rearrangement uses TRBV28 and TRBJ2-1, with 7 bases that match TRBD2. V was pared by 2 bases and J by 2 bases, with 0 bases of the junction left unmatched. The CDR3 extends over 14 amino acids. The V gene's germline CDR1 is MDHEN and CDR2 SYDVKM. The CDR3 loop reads CASSLAGAYNEQFF. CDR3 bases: TGTGCCAGCAGTTTAGCGGGAGCCTACAATGAGCAGTTCTTC. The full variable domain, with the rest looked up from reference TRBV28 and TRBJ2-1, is DVKVTQSSRYLVKRTGEKVFLECVQDMDHENMFWYRQDPGLGLRLIYFSYDVKMKEKGDIPEGYSVSREKKERFSLILESASTNQTSMYLCASSLAGAYNEQFFGPGTRLTVL.

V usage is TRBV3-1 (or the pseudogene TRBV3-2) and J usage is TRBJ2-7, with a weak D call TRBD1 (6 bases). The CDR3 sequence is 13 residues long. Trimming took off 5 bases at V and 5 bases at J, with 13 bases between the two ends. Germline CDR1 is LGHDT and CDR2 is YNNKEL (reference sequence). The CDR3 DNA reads TGTGCCAGCAGCGAAGGACAGTTCGACGAGCAGTACTTC. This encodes CASSEGQFDEQYF.

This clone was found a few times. CDR3 in DNA: TGTGCCAGCATTAGACAGGTGGCGGGCAATGAGCAGTTCTTC. Translating it yields CASIRQVAGNEQFF. This chain uses TRBV2 with TRBJ2-1; tentatively, D is TRBD1 (6 bases). CDR3 length equals 14 residues. Trimming left V 7 bases short and J 6 bases short, with 16 bases between. Per the germline V gene, CDR1 is SNHLY and CDR2 is FYNNEI. Filled out from reference TRBV2 and TRBJ2-1, the complete variable domain reads EPEVTQTPSHQVTQMGQEVILRCVPISNHLYFYWYRQILGQKVEFLVSFYNNEISEKSEIFDDQFSVERPDGSNFTLKIRSTKLEDSAMYFCASIRQVAGNEQFFGPGTRLTVL.

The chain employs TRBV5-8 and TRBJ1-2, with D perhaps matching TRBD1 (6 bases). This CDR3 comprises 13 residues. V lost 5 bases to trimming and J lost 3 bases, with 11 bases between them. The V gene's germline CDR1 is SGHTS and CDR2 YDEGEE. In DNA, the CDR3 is TGTGCCAGCAGACCCGACAGGCACTATGGCTACACCTTC. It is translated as CASRPDRHYGYTF. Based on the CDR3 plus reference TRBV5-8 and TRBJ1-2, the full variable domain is EAGVTQSPTHLIKTRGQQATLRCSPISGHTSVYWYQQALGLGLQFLLWYDEGEERNRGNFPPRFSGRQFPNYSSELNVNALELEDSALYLCASRPDRHYGYTFGSGTRLTVV.

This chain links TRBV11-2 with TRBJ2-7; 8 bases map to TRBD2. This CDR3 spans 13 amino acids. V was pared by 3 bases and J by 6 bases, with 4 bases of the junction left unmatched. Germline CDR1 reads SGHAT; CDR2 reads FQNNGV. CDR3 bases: TGTGCCAGCAGCTTCCGGGAGGGGAGCGAGCAGTACTTC. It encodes CASSFREGSEQYF.